Below, one T cell receptor beta chain is given with its context. The antigen remains unidentified. The data are from a study of T cells in Graves' hyperthyroidism and ophthalmopathy. General study findings and limits: In the blood, most expanded thyroid clonotypes above 0.001 appeared as well. For ophthalmopathy, model prediction preceded onset by a median approximately 6 months.

The germline V and J ends were trimmed by 0 bases and 6 bases, with 17 bases remaining between them. Germline V gene data show CDR1 as KGHSH and CDR2 as LQKENI. The CDR3 contains 16 residues. Every diagnosis used clinical symptoms, serum thyroxine and TRAb, thyroid ultrasound and orbital computed tomography. Around 9.8 ml fresh peripheral blood yielded the PBMCs. Amplified TCR beta CDR3 regions derived from RNA transcripts. The TCR CDR3 first-round RT-PCR relied on the HTBI primer set. TCRdb reprocessed the multiplex PCR reads via MiXCR and lists one record per CDR3 protein. The sample shows fewer than 750,000 distinct CDR3 sequences, about 14% of them seen only once.

This sequence was found in a woman in her 40s with Graves' ophthalmopathy. Sequenced: blood. V gene TRBV18 combines with J gene TRBJ2-5; no clear D gene. The CDR3 reads CASSPPSTNFGKTQYF. CDR3 bases: TGTGCCAGCTCACCACCGTCCACAAATTTTGGGAAGACCCAGTACTTC.